The TCR beta chain described here comes from a study of shared clonotypes between healthy human individuals. Study-wide findings and caveats: A small donor pool kept down the genetic and exposure-history diversity that was represented.

The V gene's germline CDR1 is SGHRS and CDR2 YFSETQ. The ends lost 4 bases at V and 8 bases at J; junction bases unmatched: 11. CDR3 size: 16 residues. TCRdb's copy holds only in-frame clones and misses some; the assay was immunoSEQ multiplex PCR. Counted here are 450,000 to 500,000 clones, more than 75% occurring once; the ten biggest clones make up more than 10%. A note on this clone: What it recognizes is unknown.

The clonotype was recovered from a woman between 35 and 50 years old in good health. Some clones in this sample may be carry-over from other donors' samples. The V gene is TRBV5-1, the J gene TRBJ2-1, with 11 positions matching TRBD2. The specimen was PBMCs. The CDR3: CASSLFSGRAGDEQFF. The CDR3 DNA is TGCGCCAGCAGCCTCTTTAGCGGGAGGGCCGGCGATGAGCAGTTCTTC.